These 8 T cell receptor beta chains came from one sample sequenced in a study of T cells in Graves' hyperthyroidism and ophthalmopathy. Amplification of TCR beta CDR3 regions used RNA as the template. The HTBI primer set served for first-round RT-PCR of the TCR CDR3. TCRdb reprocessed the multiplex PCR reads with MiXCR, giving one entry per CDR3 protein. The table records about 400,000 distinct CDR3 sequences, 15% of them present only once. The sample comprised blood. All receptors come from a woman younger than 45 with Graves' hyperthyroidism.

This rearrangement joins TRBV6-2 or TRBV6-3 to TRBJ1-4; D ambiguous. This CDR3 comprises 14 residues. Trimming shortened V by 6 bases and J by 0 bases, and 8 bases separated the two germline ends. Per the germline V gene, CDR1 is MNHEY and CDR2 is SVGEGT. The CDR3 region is CASRQIATNEKLFF. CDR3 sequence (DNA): TGTGCCAGCAGACAGATTGCAACTAATGAAAAACTGTTTTTT.

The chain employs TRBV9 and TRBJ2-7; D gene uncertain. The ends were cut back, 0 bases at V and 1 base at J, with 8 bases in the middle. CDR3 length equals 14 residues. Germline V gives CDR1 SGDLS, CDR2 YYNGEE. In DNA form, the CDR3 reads TGTGCCAGCAGCGTAGGACACGAATCCTACGAGCAGTACTTC. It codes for CASSVGHESYEQYF.

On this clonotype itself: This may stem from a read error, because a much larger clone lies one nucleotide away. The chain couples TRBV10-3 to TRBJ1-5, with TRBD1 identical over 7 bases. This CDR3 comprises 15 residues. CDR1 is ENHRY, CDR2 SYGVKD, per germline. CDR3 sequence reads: CAVSERQGSNQPQHF. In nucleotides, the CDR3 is TGTGCCGTCAGTGAGCGACAGGGAAGCAATCAGCCCCAGCATTTT.

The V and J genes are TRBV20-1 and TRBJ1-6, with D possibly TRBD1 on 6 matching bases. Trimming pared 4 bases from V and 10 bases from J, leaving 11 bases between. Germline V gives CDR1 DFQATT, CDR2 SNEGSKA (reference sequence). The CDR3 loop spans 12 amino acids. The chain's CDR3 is CSANRRGSPLHF. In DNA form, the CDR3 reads TGCAGTGCTAACCGTAGGGGGTCACCCCTCCACTTT.

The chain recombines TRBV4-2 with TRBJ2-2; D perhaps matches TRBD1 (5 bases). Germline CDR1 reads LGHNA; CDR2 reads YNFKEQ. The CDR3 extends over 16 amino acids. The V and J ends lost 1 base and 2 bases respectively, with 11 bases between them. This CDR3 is CASSQGQGINTGELFF. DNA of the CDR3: TGTGCCAGCAGCCAAGGGCAGGGAATAAACACCGGGGAGCTGTTTTTT.

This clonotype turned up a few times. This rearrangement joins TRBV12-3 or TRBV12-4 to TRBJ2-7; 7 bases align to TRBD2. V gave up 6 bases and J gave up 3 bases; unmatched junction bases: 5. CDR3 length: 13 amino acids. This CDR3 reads CASRIAGVYEQYF. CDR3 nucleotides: TGTGCCAGCAGAATTGCGGGAGTCTACGAGCAGTACTTC.

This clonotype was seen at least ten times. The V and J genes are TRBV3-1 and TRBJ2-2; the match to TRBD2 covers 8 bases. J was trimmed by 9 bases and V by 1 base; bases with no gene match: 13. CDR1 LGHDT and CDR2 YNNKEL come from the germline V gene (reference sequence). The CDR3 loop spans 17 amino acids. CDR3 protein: CASSQGSGTRTLRELFF. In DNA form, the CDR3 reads TGTGCCAGCAGCCAAGGTTCCGGGACTAGAACGTTAAGGGAGCTGTTTTTT.

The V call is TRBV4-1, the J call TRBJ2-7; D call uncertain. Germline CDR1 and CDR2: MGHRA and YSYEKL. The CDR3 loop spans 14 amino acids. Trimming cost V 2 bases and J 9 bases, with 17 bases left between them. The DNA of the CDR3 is TGCGCCAGCAGCCAATCCGGACGGGTCCAAGGGCAGTACTTC. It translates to CASSQSGRVQGQYF.